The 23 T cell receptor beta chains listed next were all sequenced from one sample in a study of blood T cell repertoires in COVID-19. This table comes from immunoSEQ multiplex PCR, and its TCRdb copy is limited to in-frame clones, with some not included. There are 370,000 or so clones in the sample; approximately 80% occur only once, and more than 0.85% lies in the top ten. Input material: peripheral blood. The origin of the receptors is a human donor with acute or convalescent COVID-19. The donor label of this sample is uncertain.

The CDR3 loop reads CASSGSGPPYNEQFF. CDR3 sequence (DNA): TGCGCCAGCAGTGGGAGCGGACCCCCCTACAATGAGCAGTTCTTC. The V call is TRBV10-1, the J call TRBJ2-1; weak D call: TRBD2 (5 bases). The germline V gene encodes CDR1 WNHNN and CDR2 SYGVQD (reference sequence). Between the trimmed V and J ends, which lost 4 bases and 2 bases, there was a span of 12 bases. The CDR3 sequence is 15 residues long.

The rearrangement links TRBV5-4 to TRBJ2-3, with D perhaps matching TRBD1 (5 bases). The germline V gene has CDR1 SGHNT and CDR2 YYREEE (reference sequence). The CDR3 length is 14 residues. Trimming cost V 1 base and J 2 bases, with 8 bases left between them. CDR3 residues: CASSLRTLTDTQYF. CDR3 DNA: TGTGCCAGCAGCTTGAGGACACTCACAGATACGCAGTATTTT.

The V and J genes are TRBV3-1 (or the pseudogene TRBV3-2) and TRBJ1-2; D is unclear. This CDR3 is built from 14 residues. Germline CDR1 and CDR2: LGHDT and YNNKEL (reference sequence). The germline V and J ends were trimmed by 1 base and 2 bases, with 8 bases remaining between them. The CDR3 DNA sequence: TGTGCCAGCAGCCAAGGAGAGGGCAACTATGGCTACACCTTC. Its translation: CASSQGEGNYGYTF.

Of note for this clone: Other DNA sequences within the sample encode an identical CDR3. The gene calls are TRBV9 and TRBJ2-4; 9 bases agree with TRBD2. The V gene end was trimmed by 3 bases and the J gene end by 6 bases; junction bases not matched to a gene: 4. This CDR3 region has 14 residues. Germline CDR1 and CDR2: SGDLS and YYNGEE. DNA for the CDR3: TGTGCCAGCAGCGGGCCGGGACTAGCAAACATTCAGTACTTC. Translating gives CASSGPGLANIQYF. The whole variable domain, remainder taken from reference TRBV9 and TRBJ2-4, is DSGVTQTPKHLITATGQRVTLRCSPRSGDLSVYWYQQSLDQGLQFLIQYYNGEERAKGNILERFSAQQFPDLHSELNLSSLELGDSALYFCASSGPGLANIQYFGAGTRLSVL.

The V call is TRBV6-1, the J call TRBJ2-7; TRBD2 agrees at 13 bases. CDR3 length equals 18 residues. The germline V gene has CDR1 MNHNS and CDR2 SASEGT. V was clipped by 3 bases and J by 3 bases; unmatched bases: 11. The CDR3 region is CASSDQKGTSGIGYEQYF. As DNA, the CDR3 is TGTGCCAGCAGTGACCAAAAGGGGACTAGCGGGATAGGCTACGAGCAGTACTTC.

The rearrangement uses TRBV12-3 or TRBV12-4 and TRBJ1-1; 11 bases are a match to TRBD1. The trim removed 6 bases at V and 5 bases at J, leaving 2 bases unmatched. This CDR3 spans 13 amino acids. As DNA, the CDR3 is TGTGCCAGCAGCGGGACAGGGGGAACTGAAGCTTTCTTT. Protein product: CASSGTGGTEAFF.

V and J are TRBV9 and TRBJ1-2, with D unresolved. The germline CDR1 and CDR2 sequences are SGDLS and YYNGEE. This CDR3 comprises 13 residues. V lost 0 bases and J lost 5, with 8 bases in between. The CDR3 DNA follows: TGTGCCAGCAGCGTAGCTGACGGGTATGGCTACACCTTC. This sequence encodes CASSVADGYGYTF.

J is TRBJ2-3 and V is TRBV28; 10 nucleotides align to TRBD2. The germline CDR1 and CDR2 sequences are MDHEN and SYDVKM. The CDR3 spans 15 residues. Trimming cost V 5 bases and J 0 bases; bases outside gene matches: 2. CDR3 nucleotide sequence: TGTGCCAGCAGTCTAGCGGGGGATAGCACAGATACGCAGTATTTT. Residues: CASSLAGDSTDTQYF.

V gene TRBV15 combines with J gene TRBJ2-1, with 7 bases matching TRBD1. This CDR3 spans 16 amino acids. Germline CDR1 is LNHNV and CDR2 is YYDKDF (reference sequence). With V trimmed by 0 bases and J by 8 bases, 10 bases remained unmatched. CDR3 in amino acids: CATSRDSVGGHYEQFF. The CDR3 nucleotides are TGTGCCACCAGCAGAGATTCTGTAGGGGGCCATTATGAGCAGTTCTTC.

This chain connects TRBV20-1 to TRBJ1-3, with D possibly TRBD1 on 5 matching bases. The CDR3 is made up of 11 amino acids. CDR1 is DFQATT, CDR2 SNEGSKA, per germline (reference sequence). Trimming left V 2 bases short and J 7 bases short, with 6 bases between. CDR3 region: CSARRQNTIYF. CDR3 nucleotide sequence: TGCAGTGCTAGACGACAGAACACCATATATTTT.

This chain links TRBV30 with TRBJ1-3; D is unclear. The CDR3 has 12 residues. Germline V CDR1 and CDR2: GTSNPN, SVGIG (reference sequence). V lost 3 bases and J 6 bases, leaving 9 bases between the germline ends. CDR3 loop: CAWSWVANTIYF. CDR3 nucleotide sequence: TGTGCCTGGAGCTGGGTAGCAAACACCATATATTTT.

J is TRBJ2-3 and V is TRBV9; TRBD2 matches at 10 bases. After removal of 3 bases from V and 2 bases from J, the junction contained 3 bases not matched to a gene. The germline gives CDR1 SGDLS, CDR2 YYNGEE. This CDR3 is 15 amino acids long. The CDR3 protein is CASSASGRATDTQYF. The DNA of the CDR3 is TGTGCCAGCAGCGCCAGCGGGAGGGCCACAGATACGCAGTATTTT.

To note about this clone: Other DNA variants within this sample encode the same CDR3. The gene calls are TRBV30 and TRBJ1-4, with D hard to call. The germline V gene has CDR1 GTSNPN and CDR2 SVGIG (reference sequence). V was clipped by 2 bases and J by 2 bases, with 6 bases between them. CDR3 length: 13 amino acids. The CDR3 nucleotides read TGTGCCTGGAGTCGAGGGACTAATGAAAAACTGTTTTTT. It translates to CAWSRGTNEKLFF.

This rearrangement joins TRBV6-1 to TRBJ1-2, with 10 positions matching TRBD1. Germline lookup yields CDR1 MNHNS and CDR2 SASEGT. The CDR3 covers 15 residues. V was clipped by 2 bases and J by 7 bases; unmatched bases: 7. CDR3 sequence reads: CASSERDRGRGGYTF. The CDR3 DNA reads TGTGCCAGCAGTGAAAGGGACAGGGGACGGGGTGGCTACACCTTC.

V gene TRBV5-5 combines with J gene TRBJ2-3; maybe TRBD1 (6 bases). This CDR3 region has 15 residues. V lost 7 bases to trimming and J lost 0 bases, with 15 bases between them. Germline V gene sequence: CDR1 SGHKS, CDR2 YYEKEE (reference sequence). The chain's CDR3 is CASLLGGLSTDTQYF. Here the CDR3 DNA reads TGTGCCAGCCTCCTTGGGGGCCTCAGCACAGATACGCAGTATTTT.

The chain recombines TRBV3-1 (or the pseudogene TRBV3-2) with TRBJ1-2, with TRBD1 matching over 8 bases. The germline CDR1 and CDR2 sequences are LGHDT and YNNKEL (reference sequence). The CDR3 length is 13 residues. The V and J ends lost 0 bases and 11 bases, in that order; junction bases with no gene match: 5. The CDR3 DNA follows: TGTGCCAGCAGCCAAGATAGGACAGGGAGTTACACCTTC. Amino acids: CASSQDRTGSYTF.

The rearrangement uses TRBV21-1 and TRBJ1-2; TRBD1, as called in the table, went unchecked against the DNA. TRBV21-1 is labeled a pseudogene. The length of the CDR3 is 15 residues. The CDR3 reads CASSIEGGQIDGYTF. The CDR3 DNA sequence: TGTGCCAGCAGCATTGAAGGGGGACAGATAGATGGCTACACCTTC.

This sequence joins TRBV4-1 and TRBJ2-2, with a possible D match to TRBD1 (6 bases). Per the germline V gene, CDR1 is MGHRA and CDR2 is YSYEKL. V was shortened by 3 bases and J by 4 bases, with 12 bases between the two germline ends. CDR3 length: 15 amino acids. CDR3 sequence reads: CASSHQDRITGELFF. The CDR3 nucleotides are TGCGCCAGCAGCCACCAGGACAGAATCACCGGGGAGCTGTTTTTT.

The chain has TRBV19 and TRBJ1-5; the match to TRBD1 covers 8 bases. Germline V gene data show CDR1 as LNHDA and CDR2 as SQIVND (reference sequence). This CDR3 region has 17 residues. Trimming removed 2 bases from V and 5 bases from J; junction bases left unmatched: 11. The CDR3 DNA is TGTGCCAGTAGTATATGGAGACAGGGGTCTTTTGATCAGCCCCAGCATTTT. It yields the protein CASSIWRQGSFDQPQHF.

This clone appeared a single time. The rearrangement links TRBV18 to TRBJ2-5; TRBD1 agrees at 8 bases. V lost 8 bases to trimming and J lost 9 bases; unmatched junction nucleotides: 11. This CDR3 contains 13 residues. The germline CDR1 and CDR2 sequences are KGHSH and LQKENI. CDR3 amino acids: CASNEDRAAPQYF. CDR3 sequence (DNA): TGTGCCAGCAACGAGGACAGGGCGGCGCCCCAGTACTTC.

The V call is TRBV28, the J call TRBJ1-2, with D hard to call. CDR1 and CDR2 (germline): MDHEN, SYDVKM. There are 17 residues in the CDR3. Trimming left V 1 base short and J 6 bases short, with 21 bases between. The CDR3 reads CASSLLGGASGLHGYTF. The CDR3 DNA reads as TGTGCCAGCAGTTTATTAGGCGGCGCGTCCGGGTTGCATGGCTACACCTTC.

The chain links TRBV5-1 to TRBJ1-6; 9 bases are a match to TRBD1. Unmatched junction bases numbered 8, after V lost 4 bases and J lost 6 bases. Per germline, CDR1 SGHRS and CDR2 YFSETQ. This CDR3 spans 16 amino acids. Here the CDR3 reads CASSPIGQGTNSPLHF. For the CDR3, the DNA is TGCGCCAGCAGCCCGATAGGACAGGGGACTAATTCACCCCTCCACTTT.

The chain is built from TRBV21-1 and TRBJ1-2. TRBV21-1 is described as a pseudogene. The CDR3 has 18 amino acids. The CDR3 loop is CASSKRGGRVTSLYGYTF. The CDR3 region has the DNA TGTGCCAGCAGCAAAAGGGGGGGGCGGGTAACCTCTCTCTATGGCTACACCTTC.